The 8 T cell receptor beta chains given below trace back to one sample, sequenced in a study of esophageal squamous cell carcinoma under preoperative chemotherapy. TCRdb re-called the PCR reads through MiXCR, storing one row per CDR3 protein. Among under 20,000 distinct CDR3 sequences listed, 40% to 55% were seen once. The time point is: after preoperative PTX-NDP chemotherapy. The biological material was taken from a patient given preoperative chemotherapy. These receptors originate from a human donor with esophageal squamous cell carcinoma. The donor label of this sample is uncertain.

This clonotype has only one observation. The chain joins TRBV11-3 to TRBJ2-3; a possible D gene is TRBD1 (7 bases). The DNA end is a closer match to TRBJ2-5, so the J assignment may be wrong. The CDR3 length is 17 residues. Germline V gives CDR1 SGHNT, CDR2 YENEEA. CDR3 nucleotides: TGTGCCAGCAGCGCGGGCGCCGGGGGCCGGGGGACAGATACCCAGTACTTC. Translation gives CASSAGAGGRGTDTQYF.

The chain employs TRBV11-3 and TRBJ2-1; D is undetermined. CDR1 SGHNT and CDR2 YENEEA come from the germline V gene. The CDR3 spans 13 residues. V was trimmed by 8 bases and J by 6 bases, leaving 14 bases between them. CDR3 nucleotides: TGTGCCAGCTCCGCGGTGGGCCTCAATGAGCAGTTCTTC. Translating gives CASSAVGLNEQFF.

This clonotype showed up many times. The chain employs TRBV5-4 and TRBJ2-6; TRBD1 agrees at 8 bases. CDR3 size: 17 residues. The V and J ends lost 3 bases and 4 bases, in that order; junction bases with no gene match: 9. CDR1 SGHNT and CDR2 YYREEE come from the germline V gene (reference sequence). The CDR3 coding sequence is TGTGCCAGCAGCTCCCCTGGACAGGGCGGAGGGGCCAACGTCCTGACTTTC. Translating gives CASSSPGQGGGANVLTF.

The rearrangement links TRBV7-6 to TRBJ2-3, with 7 bases that match TRBD2. Germline assignment: CDR1 SGHVS and CDR2 FNYEAQ. The CDR3 covers 15 residues. V lost 11 bases and J lost 9; bases outside the gene matches: 20. For the CDR3, the DNA is TGTGCCCGGAGCTTAGCGGGTGTTAACACCGGGACGCAGTATTTT. Amino acid sequence: CARSLAGVNTGTQYF.

The chain is built from TRBV6-1 and TRBJ2-2; no definite D call. The germline V and J ends were trimmed by 7 bases and 5 bases, with 11 bases remaining between them. Germline loops: CDR1 MNHNS, CDR2 SASEGT. CDR3 size: 13 residues. The CDR3 DNA reads as TGTGCCAGCAAGGAAGGTCCAACCGGGGAGCTGTTTTTT. Translating gives CASKEGPTGELFF.

The chain employs TRBV18 and TRBJ2-2; 7 nucleotides agree with TRBD1. CDR1 is KGHSH, CDR2 LQKENI, per germline. CDR3 length: 16 residues. V lost 3 bases to trimming and J lost 2 bases; unmatched junction nucleotides: 6. The CDR3 reads CASSPRQGSNTGELFF. The CDR3 nucleotides read TGTGCCAGCTCACCCAGACAGGGATCAAACACCGGGGAGCTGTTTTTT.

In its sample, this clonotype ranks as medium-sized (0.01 to 0.1%). This chain uses TRBV6-6 with TRBJ2-3, with a weak D call TRBD2 (5 bases). V was clipped by 8 bases and J by 2 bases, with 11 bases between them. Germline lookup yields CDR1 MNHNY and CDR2 SVGAGI (reference sequence). CDR3 length equals 13 residues. In nucleotides, the CDR3 is TGTGCCAGCGGGAGATCTGACACAGATACGCAGTATTTT. This sequence encodes CASGRSDTDTQYF.

As regards this clonotype: An end of the junction differs from the germline gene, which may be a read error. The gene calls are TRBV7-2 and TRBJ2-3; 8 nucleotides line up with TRBD2. Germline-derived CDR1 and CDR2 are SGHTA and FQGNSA. CDR3 length equals 16 residues. CDR3 sequence: CASRARRGGDTDTQYF. For the CDR3, the DNA is TGTGCCAGCAGGGCACGACGGGGGGGGGACACAGATACGCAGTATTTC.